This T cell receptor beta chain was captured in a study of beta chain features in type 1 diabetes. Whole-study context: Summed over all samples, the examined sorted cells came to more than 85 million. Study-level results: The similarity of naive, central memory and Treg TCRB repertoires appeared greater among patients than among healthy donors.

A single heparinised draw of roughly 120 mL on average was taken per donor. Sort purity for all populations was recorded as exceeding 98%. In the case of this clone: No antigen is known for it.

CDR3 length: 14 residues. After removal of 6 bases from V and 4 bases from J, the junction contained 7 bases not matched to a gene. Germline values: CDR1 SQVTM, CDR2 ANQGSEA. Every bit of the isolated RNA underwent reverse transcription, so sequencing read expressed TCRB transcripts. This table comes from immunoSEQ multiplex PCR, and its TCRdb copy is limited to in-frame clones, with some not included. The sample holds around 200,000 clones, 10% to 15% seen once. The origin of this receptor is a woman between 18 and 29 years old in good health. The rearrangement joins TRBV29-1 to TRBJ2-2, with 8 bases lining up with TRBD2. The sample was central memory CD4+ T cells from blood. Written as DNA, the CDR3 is TGCAGCGTAGCGGGGGTTGGAGGCACCGGGGAGCTGTTTTTT. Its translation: CSVAGVGGTGELFF.